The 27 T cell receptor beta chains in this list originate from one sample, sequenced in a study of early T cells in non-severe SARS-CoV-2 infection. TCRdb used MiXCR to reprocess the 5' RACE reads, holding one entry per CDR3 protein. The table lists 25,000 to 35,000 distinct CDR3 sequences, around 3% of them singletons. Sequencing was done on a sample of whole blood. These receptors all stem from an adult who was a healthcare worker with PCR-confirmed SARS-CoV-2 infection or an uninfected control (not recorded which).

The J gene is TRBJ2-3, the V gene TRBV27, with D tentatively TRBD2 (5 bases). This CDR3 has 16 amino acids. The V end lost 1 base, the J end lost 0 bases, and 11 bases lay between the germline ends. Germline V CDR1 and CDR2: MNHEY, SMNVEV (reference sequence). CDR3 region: CASSLFGVASTDTQYF. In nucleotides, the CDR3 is TGTGCCAGCAGTTTATTCGGGGTGGCTAGCACAGATACGCAGTATTTT.

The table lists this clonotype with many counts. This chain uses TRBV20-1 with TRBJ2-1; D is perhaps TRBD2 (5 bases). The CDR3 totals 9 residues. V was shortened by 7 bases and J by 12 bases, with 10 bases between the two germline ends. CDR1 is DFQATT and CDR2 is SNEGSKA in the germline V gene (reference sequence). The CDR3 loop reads CSGEGAQFF. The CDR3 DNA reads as TGCAGTGGCGAGGGAGCGCAGTTCTTC.

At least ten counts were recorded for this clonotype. DNA of the CDR3: TGCAGCGTTGGAGGTACCGAGACAGGGAGAAAAGAGACCCAGTACTTC. This encodes CSVGGTETGRKETQYF. This sequence joins TRBV29-1 and TRBJ2-5; 7 bases are shared with TRBD1. V shed 4 bases and J 3 bases; nucleotides not matched to a gene: 14. The CDR3 is 16 amino acids. Germline lookup yields CDR1 SQVTM and CDR2 ANQGSEA. Supplemented by reference TRBV29-1 and TRBJ2-5, the full variable domain reads SAVISQKPSRDICQRGTSLTIQCQVDSQVTMMFWYRQQPGQSLTLIATANQGSEATYESGFVIDKFPISRPNLTFSTLTVSNMSPEDSSIYLCSVGGTETGRKETQYFGPGTRLLVL.

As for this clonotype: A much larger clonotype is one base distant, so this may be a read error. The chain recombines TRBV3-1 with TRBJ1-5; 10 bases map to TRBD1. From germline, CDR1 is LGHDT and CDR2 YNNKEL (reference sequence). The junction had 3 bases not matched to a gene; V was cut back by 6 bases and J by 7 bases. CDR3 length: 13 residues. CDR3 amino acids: CASSRTGGQPQHF. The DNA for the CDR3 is TGTGCCAGCAGTCGGACAGGGGGGCAGCCCCAGCATTTT.

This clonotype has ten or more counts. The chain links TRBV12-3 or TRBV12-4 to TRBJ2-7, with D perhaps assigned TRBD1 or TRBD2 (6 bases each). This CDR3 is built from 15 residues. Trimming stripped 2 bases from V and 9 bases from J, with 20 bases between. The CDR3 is CASSLSGSPGARQYV. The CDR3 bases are TGTGCCAGCAGTTTATCTGGCAGTCCGGGGGCTCGGCAGTACGTC.

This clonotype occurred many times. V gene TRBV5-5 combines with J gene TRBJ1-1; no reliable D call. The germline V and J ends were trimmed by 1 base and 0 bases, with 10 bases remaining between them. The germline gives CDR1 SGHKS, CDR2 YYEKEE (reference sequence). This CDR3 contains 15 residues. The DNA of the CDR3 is TGTGCCAGCAGCTTGATGGCCGACATGAACACTGAAGCTTTCTTT. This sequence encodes CASSLMADMNTEAFF. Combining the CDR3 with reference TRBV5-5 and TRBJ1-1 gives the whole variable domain DAGVTQSPTHLIKTRGQQVTLRCSPISGHKSVSWYQQVLGQGPQFIFQYYEKEERGRGNFPDRFSARQFPNYSSELNVNALLLGDSALYLCASSLMADMNTEAFFGQGTRLTVV.

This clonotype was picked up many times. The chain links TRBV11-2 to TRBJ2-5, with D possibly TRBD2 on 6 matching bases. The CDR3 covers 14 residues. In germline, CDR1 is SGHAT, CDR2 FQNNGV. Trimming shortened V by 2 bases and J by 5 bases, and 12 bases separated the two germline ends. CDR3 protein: CASSLSGGIETQYF. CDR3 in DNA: TGTGCCAGCAGCTTATCCGGGGGAATCGAGACCCAGTACTTC.

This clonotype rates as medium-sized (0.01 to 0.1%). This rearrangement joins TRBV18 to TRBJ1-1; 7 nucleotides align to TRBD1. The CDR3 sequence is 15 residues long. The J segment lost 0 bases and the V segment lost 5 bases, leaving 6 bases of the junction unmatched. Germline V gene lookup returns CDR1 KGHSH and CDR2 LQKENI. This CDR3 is CASSTTGTVNTEAFF. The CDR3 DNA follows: TGTGCCAGCTCAACAACCGGGACAGTGAACACTGAAGCTTTCTTT. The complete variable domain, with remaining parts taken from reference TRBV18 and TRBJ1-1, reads NAGVMQNPRHLVRRRGQEARLRCSPMKGHSHVYWYRQLPEEGLKFMVYLQKENIIDESGMPKERFSAEFPKEGPSILRIQQVVRGDSAAYFCASSTTGTVNTEAFFGQGTRLTVV.

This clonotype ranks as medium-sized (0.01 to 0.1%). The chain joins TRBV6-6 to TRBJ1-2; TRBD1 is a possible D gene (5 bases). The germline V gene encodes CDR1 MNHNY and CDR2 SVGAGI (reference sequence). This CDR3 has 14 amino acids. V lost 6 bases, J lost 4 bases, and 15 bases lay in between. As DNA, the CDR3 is TGTGCCAGCAGCGTGGGAGGGGAACCCTATGGCTACACCTTC. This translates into CASSVGGEPYGYTF.

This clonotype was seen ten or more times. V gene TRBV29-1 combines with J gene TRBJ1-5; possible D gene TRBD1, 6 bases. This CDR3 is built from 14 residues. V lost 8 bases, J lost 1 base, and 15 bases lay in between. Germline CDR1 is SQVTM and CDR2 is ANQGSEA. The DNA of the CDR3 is TGCAGCTTCCGTGATGGGGGCAGCAATCAGCCCCAGCATTTT. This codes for CSFRDGGSNQPQHF.

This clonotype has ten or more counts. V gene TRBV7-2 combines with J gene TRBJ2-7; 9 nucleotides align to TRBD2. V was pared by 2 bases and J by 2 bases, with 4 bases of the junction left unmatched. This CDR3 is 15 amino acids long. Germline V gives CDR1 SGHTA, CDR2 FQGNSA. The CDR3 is CASSLNSGGPYEQYV. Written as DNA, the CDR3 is TGTGCCAGCAGCTTAAATAGCGGGGGACCCTACGAGCAGTACGTC.

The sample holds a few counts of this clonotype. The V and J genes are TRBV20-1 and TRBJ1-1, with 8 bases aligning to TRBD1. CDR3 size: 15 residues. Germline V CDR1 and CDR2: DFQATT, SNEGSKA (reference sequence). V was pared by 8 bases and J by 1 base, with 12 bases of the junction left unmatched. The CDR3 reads CSTQDRTGQNTEAFF. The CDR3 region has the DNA TGCAGTACGCAAGATCGGACAGGGCAGAACACTGAAGCTTTCTTT.

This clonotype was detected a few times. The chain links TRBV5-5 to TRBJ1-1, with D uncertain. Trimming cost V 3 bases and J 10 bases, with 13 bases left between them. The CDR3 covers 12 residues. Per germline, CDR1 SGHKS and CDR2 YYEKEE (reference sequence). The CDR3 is CASSYGQVGAFF. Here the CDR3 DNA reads TGTGCCAGCAGCTACGGTCAGGTCGGAGCTTTCTTT.

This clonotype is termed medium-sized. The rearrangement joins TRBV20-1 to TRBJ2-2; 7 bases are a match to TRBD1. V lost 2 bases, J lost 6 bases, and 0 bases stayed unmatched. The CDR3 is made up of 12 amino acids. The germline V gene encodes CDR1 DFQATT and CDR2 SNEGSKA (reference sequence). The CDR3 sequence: CSARQGAGELFF. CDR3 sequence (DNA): TGCAGTGCTAGACAGGGGGCCGGGGAGCTGTTTTTT.

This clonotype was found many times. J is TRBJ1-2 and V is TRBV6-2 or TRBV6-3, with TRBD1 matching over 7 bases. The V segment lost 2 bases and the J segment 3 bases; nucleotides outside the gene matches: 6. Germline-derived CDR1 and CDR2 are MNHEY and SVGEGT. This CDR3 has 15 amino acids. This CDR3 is CASSYDRVVDYGYTF. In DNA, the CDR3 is TGTGCCAGCAGTTACGACAGGGTAGTTGACTATGGCTACACCTTC.

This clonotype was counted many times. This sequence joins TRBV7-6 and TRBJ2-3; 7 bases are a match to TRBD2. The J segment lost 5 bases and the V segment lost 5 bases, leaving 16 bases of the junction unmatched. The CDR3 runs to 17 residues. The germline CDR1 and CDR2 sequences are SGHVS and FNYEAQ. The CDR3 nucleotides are TGTGCCAGCAGCCTAGAGTTGGGAGCGGGGTTAGAAGATACGCAGTATTTT. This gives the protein CASSLELGAGLEDTQYF.

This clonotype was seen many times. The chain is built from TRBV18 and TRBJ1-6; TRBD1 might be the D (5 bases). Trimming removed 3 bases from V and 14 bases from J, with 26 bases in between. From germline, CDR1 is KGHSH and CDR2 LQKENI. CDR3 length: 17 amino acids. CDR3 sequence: CASSPFADGRDRRTLHF. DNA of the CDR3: TGTGCCAGCTCACCTTTCGCGGATGGCAGGGACCGACGCACCCTCCACTTT.

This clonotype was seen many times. CDR3 residues: CSVEVREWGGQSVGGNTIYF. In DNA form, the CDR3 reads TGCAGCGTTGAAGTCCGCGAATGGGGGGGACAGTCGGTGGGTGGAAACACCATATATTTT. The J gene is TRBJ1-3, the V gene TRBV29-1, with 7 bases fitting TRBD1. This CDR3 is 20 amino acids long. CDR1 is SQVTM, CDR2 ANQGSEA, per germline. J was trimmed by 3 bases and V by 1 base; bases with no gene match: 21.

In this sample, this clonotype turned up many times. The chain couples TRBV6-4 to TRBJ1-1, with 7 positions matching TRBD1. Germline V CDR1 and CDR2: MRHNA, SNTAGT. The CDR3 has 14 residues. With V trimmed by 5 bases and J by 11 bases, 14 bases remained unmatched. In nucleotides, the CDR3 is TGTGCCAGCAGTCTCCGAGTACAGGGGCCGACGGCTTTCTTT. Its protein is CASSLRVQGPTAFF.

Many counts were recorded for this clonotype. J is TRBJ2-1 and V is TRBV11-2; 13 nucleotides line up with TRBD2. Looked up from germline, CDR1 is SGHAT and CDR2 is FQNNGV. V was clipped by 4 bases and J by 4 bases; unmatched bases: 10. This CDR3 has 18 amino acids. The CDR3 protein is CASSSTSGGARVYNEQFF. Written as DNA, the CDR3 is TGTGCCAGCAGCTCCACTAGCGGGGGGGCTCGGGTATACAATGAGCAGTTCTTC.

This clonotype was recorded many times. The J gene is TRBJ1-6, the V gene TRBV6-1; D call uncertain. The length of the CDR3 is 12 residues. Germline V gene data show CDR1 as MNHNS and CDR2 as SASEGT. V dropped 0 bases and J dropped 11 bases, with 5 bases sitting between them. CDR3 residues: CASSEARPPLHF. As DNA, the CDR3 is TGTGCCAGCAGTGAAGCAAGGCCACCCCTCCACTTT.

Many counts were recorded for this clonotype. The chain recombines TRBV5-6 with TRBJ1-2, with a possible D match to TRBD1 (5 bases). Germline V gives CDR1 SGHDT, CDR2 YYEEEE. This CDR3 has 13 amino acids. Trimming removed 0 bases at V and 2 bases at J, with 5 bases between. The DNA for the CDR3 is TGTGCCAGCAGCTTGGGACAGAACTATGGCTACACCTTC. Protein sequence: CASSLGQNYGYTF.

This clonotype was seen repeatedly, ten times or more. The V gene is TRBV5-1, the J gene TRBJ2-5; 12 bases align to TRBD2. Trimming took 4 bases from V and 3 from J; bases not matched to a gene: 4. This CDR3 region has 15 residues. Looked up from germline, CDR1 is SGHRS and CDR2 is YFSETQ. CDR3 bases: TGCGCCAGCAGCCCCCGGACTAGCGGGGAAGAGACCCAGTACTTC. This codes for CASSPRTSGEETQYF. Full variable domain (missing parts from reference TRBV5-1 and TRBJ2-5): KAGVTQTPRYLIKTRGQQVTLSCSPISGHRSVSWYQQTPGQGLQFLFEYFSETQRNKGNFPGRFSGRQFSNSRSEMNVSTLELGDSALYLCASSPRTSGEETQYFGPGTRLLVL.

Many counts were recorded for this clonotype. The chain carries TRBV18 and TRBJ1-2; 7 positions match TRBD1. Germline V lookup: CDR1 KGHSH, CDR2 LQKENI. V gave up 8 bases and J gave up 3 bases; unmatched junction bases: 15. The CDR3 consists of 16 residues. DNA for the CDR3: TGTGCCAGCCAACCCACGGCGGGGACAGTGTACTATGGCTACACCTTC. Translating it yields CASQPTAGTVYYGYTF.

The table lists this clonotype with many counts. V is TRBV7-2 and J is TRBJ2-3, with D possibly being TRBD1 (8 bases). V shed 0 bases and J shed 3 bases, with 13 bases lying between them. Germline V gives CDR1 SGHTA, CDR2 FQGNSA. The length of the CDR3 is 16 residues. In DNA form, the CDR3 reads TGTGCCAGCAGCTTAGCAGCACAGGGGGGGACAGATACGCAGTATTTT. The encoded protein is CASSLAAQGGTDTQYF.

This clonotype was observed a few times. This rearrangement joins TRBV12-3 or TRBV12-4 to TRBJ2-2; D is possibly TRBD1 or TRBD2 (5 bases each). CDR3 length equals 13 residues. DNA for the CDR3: TGTGCTACAAAGAGGGGTAACACCGGGGAGCTGTTTTTT. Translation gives CATKRGNTGELFF.

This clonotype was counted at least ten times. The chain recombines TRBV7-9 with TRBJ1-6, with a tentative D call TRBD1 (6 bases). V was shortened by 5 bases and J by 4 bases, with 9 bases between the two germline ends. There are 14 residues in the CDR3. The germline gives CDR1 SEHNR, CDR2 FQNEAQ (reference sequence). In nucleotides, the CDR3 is TGTGCCAGCAGCCGGACAGCGTATAATTCACCCCTCCACTTT. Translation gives CASSRTAYNSPLHF.